A selection of T cell receptor beta chains follows, all from one sample in a study of cytomegalovirus exposure and HLA in healthy donors. This table comes from immunoSEQ multiplex PCR, and its TCRdb copy is limited to in-frame clones, with some not included. Found here are some 110,000 clones, 75% to 80% of them singletons; the top ten hold 3.6%. Material for sequencing was PBMCs. The receptor source for this set is a man between 40 and 49 years old in good health and CMV-seronegative. The CDR3 runs from the conserved cysteine through the conserved F or W. A D gene is named only where the DNA matches it firmly. Clone size is given for some rows only: seen once, a few or many times, or a class if the clone is expanded.

V	J	size	D	CDR3	DNA
TRBV4-3	TRBJ1-1	.	.	CASSQTLDSHIEAFF	TGCGCCAGCAGCCAAACCCTCGATTCCCACATTGAAGCTTTCTTT
TRBV5-4	TRBJ1-3	.	.	CASSPGGPSSGNTIYF	TGTGCCAGCAGCCCGGGGGGCCCCAGCTCTGGAAACACCATATATTTT
TRBV4-3	TRBJ2-5	.	.	CASSQVRGGLGETQYF	TGCGCCAGCAGCCAAGTAAGGGGGGGCTTAGGAGAGACCCAGTACTTC
TRBV19	TRBJ2-4	.	.	CASSRQHENIQYF	TGTGCCAGCTCTCGACAGCATGAAAACATTCAGTACTTC
TRBV29-1	TRBJ1-2	.	.	CSVEGTGVHTF	TGCAGCGTCGAGGGGACTGGCGTGCACACCTTC
TRBV7-2	TRBJ2-3	.	TRBD2	CASSLRGGTDTQYF	TGTGCCAGCAGCTTACGGGGGGGTACAGATACGCAGTATTTT
TRBV5-4	TRBJ1-2	.	.	CASSVPGYGYGYTF	TGTGCCAGCAGCGTACCGGGGTATGGGTATGGCTACACCTTC
TRBV2	TRBJ2-3	.	.	CASRERQSDTQYF	TGTGCCAGCAGGGAAAGACAGTCAGATACGCAGTATTTT
TRBV10-3	TRBJ1-1	.	.	CAISEPGGAFF	TGTGCCATCAGTGAGCCCGGGGGAGCTTTCTTT
TRBV7-2	TRBJ1-1	few	.	CASSLKRMNTEAFF	TGTGCCAGCAGCTTAAAGAGGATGAACACTGAAGCTTTCTTT
TRBV6-4	TRBJ2-3	.	.	CASSLQGDTDTQYF	TGTGCCAGCAGTCTACAGGGCGACACAGATACGCAGTATTTT
TRBV5-6	TRBJ1-4	many	.	CASNPSRSSTNEKLFF	TGTGCCAGCAACCCTTCGAGGTCCTCGACTAATGAAAAACTGTTTTTT
TRBV19	TRBJ2-5	.	TRBD1	CASSIQTGGETQYF	TGTGCCAGTAGTATCCAAACAGGGGGAGAGACCCAGTACTTC
TRBV6-5	TRBJ2-3	.	TRBD1	CASSFLAGQGADTQYF	TGTGCCAGCAGTTTTTTGGCGGGACAGGGGGCAGACACGCAGTATTTT
TRBV18	TRBJ1-1	.	.	CASSLETFRVSITGTEAFF	TGTGCCAGCTCACTTGAGACATTCCGGGTCTCCATAACGGGAACTGAAGCTTTCTTT
TRBV4-3	TRBJ1-6	.	.	CASSQDRVSPLHF	TGCGCCAGCAGCCAAGACAGGGTTTCACCCCTCCACTTT
TRBV4-2	TRBJ2-2	.	TRBD2	CASSPQSLAGVTGELFF	TGTGCCAGCAGCCCACAATCACTAGCGGGAGTTACCGGGGAGCTGTTTTTT
TRBV19	TRBJ2-3	.	TRBD1	CASRGTASTDTQYF	TGTGCCAGTAGGGGGACAGCTTCCACAGATACGCAGTATTTT
TRBV9	TRBJ2-7	.	TRBD1	CASSVGTGGEEQYF	TGTGCCAGCAGCGTAGGGACAGGGGGCGAGGAGCAGTACTTC
TRBV10-3	TRBJ2-5	.	.	CAISDRGIETQYF	TGTGCCATCAGTGACAGGGGCATTGAGACCCAGTACTTC
TRBV9	TRBJ1-1	.	.	CASSGGGGTEAFF	TGTGCCAGCAGCGGAGGGGGGGGGACTGAAGCTTTCTTT
TRBV7-2	TRBJ2-7	.	TRBD1	CASSPGRGGTGSSYEQYF	TGTGCCAGCAGCCCTGGTAGGGGCGGGACAGGGAGCTCCTACGAGCAGTACTTC
TRBV6-1	TRBJ2-7	.	TRBD1	CASSENRGRYEQYF	TGTGCCAGCAGTGAAAACAGGGGGCGATACGAGCAGTACTTC
TRBV5-1	TRBJ2-7	.	TRBD2	CASAGAYEQYF	TGCGCCAGTGCGGGAGCCTACGAGCAGTACTTC
TRBV19	TRBJ2-1	once	.	CASASRALYGDEQFF	TGTGCCAGTGCCTCCCGCGCTCTATACGGTGATGAGCAGTTCTTC
TRBV2	TRBJ1-3	few	.	CASSEEGSFSGNTIYF	TGTGCCAGCAGTGAAGAGGGGTCTTTCTCTGGAAACACCATATATTTT
TRBV5-4	TRBJ2-3	.	.	CASSFEGLTDTQYF	TGTGCCAGCAGCTTTGAAGGACTCACAGATACGCAGTATTTT
TRBV7-3	TRBJ1-6	.	.	CASSPQGYNSPLHF	TGTGCCAGCAGCCCCCAGGGCTATAATTCACCCCTCCACTTT
TRBV19	TRBJ1-5	.	TRBD1	CASRLQGSSNQPQHF	TGTGCCAGTAGGCTACAGGGGTCCAGCAATCAGCCCCAGCATTTT
TRBV7-3	TRBJ1-6	.	.	CASSLGGRINSPLHF	TGTGCCAGCAGCTTAGGAGGACGGATTAATTCACCCCTCCACTTT
TRBV9	TRBJ1-2	.	TRBD1	CASSDDRDNYGYTF	TGTGCCAGCAGCGACGACAGGGATAACTATGGCTACACCTTC
TRBV18	TRBJ1-1	.	.	CASSRDTVSGNTEAFF	TGTGCCAGCTCCCGGGACACAGTAAGTGGGAACACTGAAGCTTTCTTT
TRBV7-9	TRBJ2-7	.	.	CASSFTVYEQYF	TGTGCCAGCAGCTTTACTGTCTACGAGCAGTACTTC
TRBV4-2	TRBJ1-1	.	.	CASSQDLGGAEAFF	TGTGCCAGCAGCCAAGATCTCGGCGGGGCAGAAGCTTTCTTT
TRBV7-9	TRBJ2-7	.	.	CASSRFPRDGGSYEQYF	TGTGCCAGCAGCCGTTTCCCCCGGGACGGGGGATCCTACGAGCAGTACTTC
TRBV7-2	TRBJ1-1	.	.	CASSYYNRMGNTEAFF	TGTGCCAGCAGCTACTATAACAGGATGGGGAACACTGAAGCTTTCTTT
TRBV7-2	TRBJ2-7	few	TRBD1	CASSPWTGGVYEQYF	TGTGCCAGCAGCCCGTGGACAGGGGGGGTCTACGAGCAGTACTTC
TRBV2	TRBJ1-2	.	TRBD1	CASTRGQGAGGYTF	TGTGCCAGCACGCGGGGCCAGGGGGCTGGTGGCTACACCTTC
TRBV20-1	TRBJ2-1	few	.	CSASLSNEQFF	TGCAGTGCTAGCCTCTCCAATGAGCAGTTCTTC
TRBV7-8	TRBJ1-6	.	.	CASSPGGNSPLHF	TGTGCCAGCAGCCCGGGGGGGAATTCACCCCTCCACTTT
TRBV2	TRBJ1-1	.	TRBD1	CASKNGQGATNTEAFF	TGTGCCAGCAAGAACGGACAGGGGGCGACCAACACTGAAGCTTTCTTT
TRBV27	TRBJ1-1	.	TRBD1	CASSPTTGLNTEAFF	TGTGCCAGCAGTCCGACGACAGGGCTGAACACTGAAGCTTTCTTT
TRBV29-1	TRBJ2-2	few	TRBD2	CSVGGLAGGRPGELFF	TGCAGCGTTGGGGGACTAGCGGGGGGGCGCCCCGGGGAGCTGTTTTTT
TRBV7-9	TRBJ1-2	.	.	CASSSLILNYGYTF	TGTGCCAGCAGCTCCTTAATTCTTAACTATGGCTACACCTTC
TRBV19	TRBJ1-1	.	.	CASSIQGGGTEAFF	TGTGCCAGTAGTATCCAGGGTGGTGGTACTGAAGCTTTCTTT
TRBV2	TRBJ1-6	few	.	CASRFGGNNSPLHF	TGTGCCAGCAGATTCGGGGGGAATAATTCACCCCTCCACTTT
TRBV7-6	TRBJ2-7	few	.	CASSLGSMTADSSYEQYF	TGTGCCAGCAGCTTAGGATCGATGACTGCCGACTCTTCCTACGAGCAGTACTTC
TRBV7-2	TRBJ1-5	few	.	CASSSQNRGQPQHF	TGTGCCAGCAGCTCACAGAATCGGGGGCAGCCCCAGCATTTT
TRBV4-2	TRBJ2-5	.	TRBD2	CASSPGLAGAPQYF	TGTGCCAGCAGCCCAGGACTAGCGGGGGCCCCCCAGTACTTC
TRBV5-8	TRBJ2-1	.	TRBD1	CASSSRQGLNEQFF	TGTGCCAGCAGCTCGCGACAGGGTCTTAATGAGCAGTTCTTC
TRBV4-3	TRBJ1-1	few	.	CASSQDGALNTEAFF	TGCGCCAGCAGCCAAGATGGGGCCCTGAACACTGAAGCTTTCTTT
TRBV6-5	TRBJ1-4	.	.	CASSRDSPTNEKLFF	TGTGCCAGCAGCCGAGACAGTCCAACTAATGAAAAACTGTTTTTT